The entry that follows covers one T cell receptor beta chain sequence. Its target is unknown. This sample was taken from a study of cytomegalovirus exposure and HLA in healthy donors. CDR1 is SQVTM and CDR2 is ANQGSEA in the germline V gene. With 8 bases clipped from V and 6 bases from J, the junction kept 12 bases outside the gene matches. The CDR3 loop spans 14 amino acids. Study-level points and caveats: Clonal expansion was found to be greater in HLA-associated TCR beta chains than in equally common others in a later analysis. A later analysis linked a missense variant in DCLRE1C to the trimming of TCR beta V and J genes. Among TCR sequences, most were rare, though some public TCRs appeared in many donors.

The PCR ran on 60 Vbeta and 13 Jbeta primers. Some clones are missing from TCRdb's copy, which holds only in-frame ones; the method was immunoSEQ multiplex PCR. The sample yields 25,000 to 30,000 clones, about 70% seen once. The chain couples TRBV29-1 to TRBJ2-1; TRBD2 matches 8 bases. Material for sequencing was PBMCs. The source is a woman aged 45-60 years in good health and CMV-seronegative. For the CDR3, the DNA is TGCAGCACAGTACTAGCGGTTGCGGTCAATGAGCAGTTCTTC. Its protein product is CSTVLAVAVNEQFF.